These 27 T cell receptor beta chains were all obtained from the same sample, sequenced in a study of cytomegalovirus exposure and HLA in healthy donors. Libraries were prepared by immunoSEQ multiplex PCR; TCRdb keeps only in-frame clonotypes and omits some of them. The sample shows about 220,000 clones, around 88% of them seen only once. The material sequenced was PBMCs. These receptor sequences come from a woman aged 18-30 years in good health and CMV-seronegative.

J is TRBJ2-2 and V is TRBV7-8; D uncertain. V lost 0 bases to trimming and J lost 0 bases, with 8 bases between them. The CDR3 covers 16 residues. The germline gives CDR1 SGHVS, CDR2 FQNEAQ. CDR3 DNA sequence: TGTGCCAGCAGCTTAGCGGCCCAGACGAACACCGGGGAGCTGTTTTTT. Amino acid sequence: CASSLAAQTNTGELFF.

The chain has TRBV27 and TRBJ2-1; maybe TRBD2 (5 bases). CDR3 size: 16 residues. Germline CDR1 is MNHEY and CDR2 is SMNVEV (reference sequence). The V and J ends lost 0 bases and 5 bases respectively, with 14 bases between them. CDR3 residues: CASSLSPREVNNEQFF. CDR3 nucleotide sequence: TGTGCCAGCAGTTTATCGCCCCGGGAAGTTAACAATGAGCAGTTCTTC.

The chain links TRBV19 to TRBJ1-4, with 11 bases fitting TRBD1. Germline V lookup: CDR1 LNHDA, CDR2 SQIVND (reference sequence). The CDR3 has 14 amino acids. Trimming took 7 bases from V and 7 from J; bases not matched to a gene: 5. The CDR3 spells CASTPGTGGEKLFF. CDR3 DNA sequence: TGTGCCAGTACCCCCGGGACAGGGGGTGAAAAACTGTTTTTT.

V usage is TRBV10-2 and J usage is TRBJ2-3; the match to TRBD2 covers 7 bases. The CDR3 sequence is 15 residues long. Trimming at V came to 4 bases and at J to 1 base, leaving 5 bases not matched to a gene. Germline V gene lookup returns CDR1 WSHSY and CDR2 SAAADI. CDR3 DNA sequence: TGCGCCAGCAGTGCCGGGACTATCCGCACAGATACGCAGTATTTT. It codes for CASSAGTIRTDTQYF.

The chain couples TRBV7-6 to TRBJ2-1; 7 nucleotides line up with TRBD1. CDR3 length equals 14 residues. After removal of 4 bases from V and 9 bases from J, the junction contained 9 bases not matched to a gene. The germline V gene encodes CDR1 SGHVS and CDR2 FNYEAQ. As DNA, the CDR3 is TGTGCCAGCAGCTCTCGCAGGGGGAGTGGTGAGCAGTTCTTC. Residues: CASSSRRGSGEQFF.

The chain couples TRBV27 to TRBJ2-3; the match to TRBD2 covers 15 bases. The CDR3 is 15 amino acids. J lost 7 bases, V lost 4 bases, and 3 bases had no gene match. The germline V gene has CDR1 MNHEY and CDR2 SMNVEV (reference sequence). As DNA, the CDR3 is TGTGCCAGCAGTTCCGGGACTAGCGGGAGGAATACGCAGTATTTT. This translates into CASSSGTSGRNTQYF.

The chain uses TRBV28 and TRBJ2-7, with TRBD1 identical over 8 bases. Germline V lookup: CDR1 MDHEN, CDR2 SYDVKM. This CDR3 is 14 amino acids long. With 0 bases clipped from V and 2 bases from J, the junction kept 0 bases outside the gene matches. For the CDR3, the DNA is TGTGCCAGCAGTTTATGGGACAGGGCCTACGAGCAGTACTTC. Translated, it gives CASSLWDRAYEQYF.

This chain links TRBV9 with TRBJ2-3, with 9 bases matching TRBD2. The CDR3 contains 16 residues. CDR1 and CDR2 from the germline V gene are SGDLS and YYNGEE. Trimming removed 0 bases from V and 2 bases from J; junction bases left unmatched: 4. CDR3 protein: CASSVGSSGATDTQYF. DNA of the CDR3: TGTGCCAGCAGCGTAGGGTCTAGCGGGGCCACAGATACGCAGTATTTT.

This chain uses TRBV2 with TRBJ2-7, with a weak D call TRBD2 (6 bases). CDR1 is SNHLY, CDR2 FYNNEI, per germline. V shed 4 bases and J shed 7 bases, with 17 bases lying between them. The CDR3 totals 14 residues. This CDR3 is CASSAGTGPPEQYF. The CDR3 nucleotides are TGTGCCAGCAGTGCCGGGACTGGGCCTCCGGAGCAGTACTTC.

V is TRBV5-1 and J is TRBJ2-2; a weak D match, TRBD1 (6 bases). The CDR3 spans 15 residues. The V end was cut by 4 bases, the J end by 2 bases, with 12 bases between. From germline, CDR1 is SGHRS and CDR2 YFSETQ. CDR3 coding DNA: TGCGCCAGCAGCCAGACAGGTGCTAACACCGGGGAGCTGTTTTTT. This codes for CASSQTGANTGELFF.

Here the CDR3 reads CASSLLGGGRMTQYF. CDR3 nucleotide sequence: TGTGCCAGCAGTTTATTGGGGGGGGGACGGATGACCCAGTACTTC. The chain uses TRBV28 and TRBJ2-5, with 7 bases identical to TRBD2. CDR1 and CDR2 from the germline V gene are MDHEN and SYDVKM. The CDR3 sequence is 15 residues long. V lost 1 base, J lost 7 bases, and 9 bases stayed unmatched.

The rearrangement links TRBV5-1 to TRBJ2-3; a possible D gene is TRBD1 (6 bases). Germline V lookup: CDR1 SGHRS, CDR2 YFSETQ. CDR3 length: 14 residues. The V end was cut by 4 bases, the J end by 4 bases, with 13 bases between. The CDR3 coding sequence is TGCGCCAGCAGCCCCCTAGGACAGCCAGATACGCAGTATTTT. Its protein product is CASSPLGQPDTQYF.

The chain is built from TRBV19 and TRBJ2-2, with unresolved D. CDR3 size: 13 residues. The V gene lost 6 bases and the J gene lost 2 bases, with 7 bases spanning the gap. CDR1 and CDR2 from the germline V gene are LNHDA and SQIVND (reference sequence). Written as DNA, the CDR3 is TGTGCCAGTAGACACAGTAACACCGGGGAGCTGTTTTTT. Translation: CASRHSNTGELFF.

The chain combines TRBV27 with TRBJ1-2; TRBD1 agrees at 7 bases. Germline CDR1 reads MNHEY; CDR2 reads SMNVEV (reference sequence). The J segment lost 3 bases and the V segment lost 2 bases, leaving 9 bases of the junction unmatched. The CDR3 is made up of 16 amino acids. The CDR3 nucleotides are TGTGCCAGCAGTTTAATAGGTGCAGGGGGTGACTATGGCTACACCTTC. It codes for CASSLIGAGGDYGYTF.

This chain uses TRBV4-3 with TRBJ1-3; D gene uncertain. V was clipped by 0 bases and J by 0 bases, with 9 bases between them. This CDR3 contains 16 residues. Germline values: CDR1 LGHNA, CDR2 YSLEER. The CDR3 bases are TGCGCCAGCAGCCAAGAGGAGAGCCTCTCTGGAAACACCATATATTTT. Translation: CASSQEESLSGNTIYF.

This chain joins TRBV19 and TRBJ2-2; no clear D gene. Between the trimmed V and J ends, which lost 4 bases and 6 bases, there was a span of 9 bases. The CDR3 is 13 residues long. The germline V gene encodes CDR1 LNHDA and CDR2 SQIVND (reference sequence). CDR3 protein: CASSTYSSGELFF. The CDR3 bases are TGTGCCAGTAGTACCTACAGTTCCGGGGAGCTGTTTTTT.

The rearrangement uses TRBV5-4 and TRBJ2-7, with TRBD1 matching over 12 bases. CDR3 length equals 16 residues. Germline V CDR1 and CDR2: SGHNT, YYREEE (reference sequence). J gave up 3 bases and V 1 base, and 5 bases lay outside the gene matches. The DNA of the CDR3 is TGTGCCAGCAGCTTGTGGGGACAGGGGGCAGTCTACGAGCAGTACTTC. It yields the protein CASSLWGQGAVYEQYF.

This clone was recorded only once. The chain employs TRBV7-6 and TRBJ2-7; TRBD1 matches 7 bases. Germline-derived CDR1 and CDR2 are SGHVS and FNYEAQ. CDR3 length: 15 residues. V was pared by 7 bases and J by 1 base, with 10 bases of the junction left unmatched. CDR3 sequence: CASTLNPGQSYEQYF. Here the CDR3 DNA reads TGTGCCAGCACCCTCAACCCGGGACAGTCCTACGAGCAGTACTTC.

This chain links TRBV5-6 with TRBJ2-4, with 12 bases lining up with TRBD2. Germline CDR1 and CDR2: SGHDT and YYEEEE. J lost 1 base, V lost 4 bases, and 12 bases had no gene match. This CDR3 is 19 amino acids long. CDR3 nucleotide sequence: TGTGCCAGCAGCGATCTAGCGGGAGGGCCTGGGCGGGCCAAAAACATTCAGTACTTC. Protein sequence: CASSDLAGGPGRAKNIQYF.

V is TRBV6-5 and J is TRBJ2-1; 10 nucleotides match TRBD1. J gave up 7 bases and V 4 bases, and 10 bases lay outside the gene matches. CDR3 length equals 16 residues. Germline values: CDR1 MNHEY, CDR2 SVGAGI. In DNA form, the CDR3 reads TGTGCCAGCAGTTCCGCAAACCGGGACAGGGGTAATGAGCAGTTCTTC. It codes for CASSSANRDRGNEQFF.

This rearrangement joins TRBV7-9 to TRBJ2-3; 9 nucleotides line up with TRBD1. CDR1 and CDR2 (germline): SEHNR, FQNEAQ (reference sequence). The CDR3 covers 15 residues. V was clipped by 3 bases and J by 2 bases; unmatched bases: 3. CDR3 sequence reads: CASSLGTGPTDTQYF. The CDR3 DNA sequence: TGTGCCAGCAGCTTGGGGACAGGGCCCACAGATACGCAGTATTTT. Supplemented by reference TRBV7-9 and TRBJ2-3, the full variable domain reads DTGVSQNPRHKITKRGQNVTFRCDPISEHNRLYWYRQTLGQGPEFLTYFQNEAQLEKSRLLSDRFSAERPKGSFSTLEIQRTEQGDSAMYLCASSLGTGPTDTQYFGPGTRLTVL.

This chain joins TRBV18 and TRBJ2-7; 8 bases are a match to TRBD2. V shed 6 bases and J 2 bases; nucleotides not matched to a gene: 9. CDR3 length: 15 amino acids. Germline V gene sequence: CDR1 KGHSH, CDR2 LQKENI. The CDR3: CASSQDSGAPYEQYF. DNA for the CDR3: TGTGCCAGCTCGCAAGATAGCGGGGCCCCCTACGAGCAGTACTTC. Full variable domain (outside the CDR3, taken from reference TRBV18 and TRBJ2-7): NAGVMQNPRHLVRRRGQEARLRCSPMKGHSHVYWYRQLPEEGLKFMVYLQKENIIDESGMPKERFSAEFPKEGPSILRIQQVVRGDSAAYFCASSQDSGAPYEQYFGPGTRLTVT.

This clone is a singleton in its sample. The rearrangement joins TRBV4-1 to TRBJ1-2; D not certain. V was pared by 0 bases and J by 2 bases, with 10 bases between. The CDR3 is 15 residues long. Germline CDR1 and CDR2: MGHRA and YSYEKL. The CDR3 spells CASSQDSSRNYGYTF. DNA of the CDR3: TGCGCCAGCAGCCAAGATAGTAGCCGAAACTATGGCTACACCTTC.

The rearrangement joins TRBV7-9 to TRBJ1-1, with 9 bases identical to TRBD1. The CDR3 is made up of 17 amino acids. Germline assignment: CDR1 SEHNR and CDR2 FQNEAQ (reference sequence). The trim removed 7 bases at V and 0 bases at J, leaving 12 bases unmatched. CDR3 sequence: CASTTSGQGWLNTEAFF. The CDR3 nucleotides are TGTGCCAGCACTACAAGCGGACAGGGGTGGTTGAACACTGAAGCTTTCTTT.

CDR3 coding DNA: TGCAGCGTTAACAGGGACGCGGGTGAGACCCAGTACTTC. Amino acid sequence: CSVNRDAGETQYF. The chain carries TRBV29-1 and TRBJ2-5, with D maybe TRBD1 (6 bases). CDR3 length: 13 residues. Germline lookup yields CDR1 SQVTM and CDR2 ANQGSEA. Trimming stripped 5 bases from V and 5 bases from J, with 15 bases between.

The chain carries TRBV2 and TRBJ2-2; 7 nucleotides align to TRBD1. This CDR3 region has 18 residues. J was trimmed by 5 bases and V by 2 bases; bases with no gene match: 14. The germline CDR1 and CDR2 sequences are SNHLY and FYNNEI. The CDR3 region is CASSESLSQGGSTGELFF. The CDR3 nucleotides are TGTGCCAGCAGTGAAAGTCTTTCTCAAGGGGGCTCGACCGGGGAGCTGTTTTTT.

J is TRBJ1-1 and V is TRBV19; 7 bases map to TRBD1. The germline V gene encodes CDR1 LNHDA and CDR2 SQIVND (reference sequence). Unmatched junction bases numbered 10, after V lost 6 bases and J lost 3 bases. The CDR3 loop spans 15 amino acids. CDR3 sequence reads: CASSLQGTLYTEAFF. CDR3 nucleotide sequence: TGTGCCAGTAGCTTACAGGGGACCCTGTACACTGAAGCTTTCTTT.